The TCR beta chain described here comes from a study of blood T cell repertoires in COVID-19. Looking at the study overall: The United States, Italy and Spain supplied acute and convalescent COVID-19 samples.

The CDR3 spans 15 residues. Germline CDR1 reads MGHDK; CDR2 reads SYGVNS. About this clone: One end of the junction does not line up with germline, which may come from a read error.

The method was immunoSEQ multiplex PCR; TCRdb's version includes in-frame clones alone and lacks a portion of them. This repertoire shows about 80,000 clones, roughly 80% found once; its top ten account for 30% to 40%. The clonotype comes from an older woman with acute or convalescent COVID-19. Material for sequencing was peripheral blood. J is TRBJ2-1 and V is TRBV25-1, with 8 bases that match TRBD2. CDR3 amino acids: CVSSENLQAGAEQFF. CDR3 in DNA: TGTGTCAGCAGTGAAAATTTACAAGCGGGAGCTGAGCAGTTCTTC.